The entry below describes one T cell receptor beta chain. Which antigen it targets is not known. No base quality values were provided; no much bigger clone lies one nucleotide off. Libraries were constructed by the immunoSEQ multiplex PCR assay. The study's processing was this. To diagnose cytomegalovirus status from the catalog of TCR beta chain sequences, a statistical classification framework was built. The source is immuneACCESS, and TCRdb retained only in-frame sequences with V and J called. Part of the clones is not carried over; for the studies checked, unresolved V genes explain less than half of this, and the remainder is unexplained. V and J calls and clone size follow that table, whereas D and trimming were derived from the DNA. In all, the sample holds roughly 68,000 clones, and about 89% of those were seen once. The ten top clones hold around 1.7% of the sample. Germline trimming: 2 bases from V, 0 bases from J; junction bases outside gene matches: 4. CDR1 is given as SGDLS and CDR2 as YYNGEE, both from the germline V gene. The CDR3 numbers 15 residues from cysteine through phenylalanine. Of the read, only the CDR3 DNA is kept; its 45 bases are in frame from base 1.

The donors were included in the validation cohort of 120 subjects, a group kept apart from the approximately 700-subject first cohort. The data are from a study of cytomegalovirus exposure and HLA in healthy donors (dated by TCRdb to 2015 to 2018). In terms of the full investigation: The roughly 670 repertoires of the first cohort and the approximately 110 validation repertoires were produced on the same platform, according to a later analysis. To predict cytomegalovirus infection status, the study combined high-throughput TCR immunosequencing, statistical association of individual TCRs with disease status, and machine learning. The study aimed to test whether cataloging public T cell receptors could reveal signatures of past pathogen exposure. A separate validation cohort of some 130 different subjects was used in addition to the roughly 700-subject first cohort. Results and caveats for the whole study, not just this receptor: Most TCR sequences were observed very rarely across donors, whereas some public TCRs were present in many individuals. A later analysis had no HLA typing for the validation cohort, so co-occurrence there was scored across all 130 or so repertoires. In vitro tests confirmed that a few of the cytomegalovirus-associated TCR beta chains recognize cytomegalovirus antigens. The study gave a list of 150 to 200 TCR beta chains associated with cytomegalovirus. The authors suggested that the approach could potentially be extended to other disease states and immunological phenotypes. The classifier was reported to diagnose cytomegalovirus status with high specificity and sensitivity in both the original cohort and the validation cohort. Of the cluster scores, roughly 95% were above 0 in a later analysis, which found that TCRs clustered in the first cohort also tended to co-occur in the 130 or so validation repertoires.

The chain was built from TRBV9 and TRBJ1-1; 7 nucleotides in the junction match TRBD1. Sequenced: PBMCs. The origin of this receptor is a young woman in good health and CMV-seronegative. The DNA sequence reads TGTGCCAGCAGCGTCCAGGGGGGAGTGAACACTGAAGCTTTCTTT. This translates into CASSVQGGVNTEAFF. Supplemented by the reference TRBV9 and TRBJ1-1 proteins around the CDR3, the complete variable domain is DSGVTQTPKHLITATGQRVTLRCSPRSGDLSVYWYQQSLDQGLQFLIQYYNGEERAKGNILERFSAQQFPDLHSELNLSSLELGDSALYFCASSVQGGVNTEAFFGQGTRLTVV.